Listed here are 2 T cell receptor beta chains from one sample, sequenced in a study of blood T cell repertoires in COVID-19. Sequencing was performed with immunoSEQ multiplex PCR; in TCRdb, only in-frame clones are kept and a portion is missing. The data contain tens of thousands of clones, about 90% of them singletons. The sequenced sample was peripheral blood. These receptors all stem from a woman of 80 years or more with acute or convalescent COVID-19.

This chain connects TRBV2 to TRBJ2-2; D call uncertain. The CDR3 is 14 amino acids. The germline V gene encodes CDR1 SNHLY and CDR2 FYNNEI. The V gene lost 4 bases and the J gene lost 4 bases, with 10 bases spanning the gap. The CDR3 loop is CASSVARITGELFF. DNA for the CDR3: TGTGCCAGCAGTGTGGCACGTATCACCGGGGAGCTGTTTTTT.

The chain combines TRBV5-1 with TRBJ2-4; the match to TRBD2 covers 9 bases. The CDR3 loop spans 17 amino acids. V gave up 0 bases and J gave up 0 bases; unmatched junction bases: 4. CDR1 is SGHRS, CDR2 YFSETQ, per germline. CDR3 residues: CASSLDSGGIAKNIQYF. Written as DNA, the CDR3 is TGCGCCAGCAGCTTGGATAGCGGGGGAATAGCCAAAAACATTCAGTACTTC.